The 11 T cell receptor beta chains below were found in one sample sequenced in a study of CD8+CD57+ T cells in acquired aplastic anemia. For CDR3 and TCR beta VDJ profiling, genomic DNA was the template used. A single record per CDR3 protein comes from TCRdb applying MiXCR to the reads. The table includes some 220,000 distinct CDR3 sequences, 30% to 40% detected once. Sequencing was done on a sample of sorted CD4+, CD8+, or CD8+CD57+ T cells (not recorded which) from PBMCs. These receptors were collected from a human donor in good health, serving as a control.

J is TRBJ1-2 and V is TRBV6-5, with 9 bases identical to TRBD1. J lost 5 bases, V lost 3 bases, and 13 bases had no gene match. The CDR3 spans 17 residues. Germline CDR1 is MNHEY and CDR2 is SVGAGI. CDR3 in DNA: TGTGCCAGCAGTTATACCCCGCTTTGGGGGACAGGGTATGGCTACACCTTC. This encodes CASSYTPLWGTGYGYTF.

This clonotype has a handful of counts. It may be a read error: a sequence one base away is much more abundant. Without the conserved terminal phenylalanine or tryptophan, this CDR3 likely stems from a read error. The genes are TRBV20-1 and TRBJ1-1; D not resolved. The CDR3 has 13 residues. The germline CDR1 and CDR2 sequences are DFQATT and SNEGSKA (reference sequence). V dropped 1 base and J dropped 2 bases, with 8 bases sitting between them. The CDR3 coding sequence is TGCAGTGCTAGAGTCCCAATTAACACTGAAGCTTTCTCT. Its translation is CSARVPINTEAFS.

This clonotype turned up a few times. V is TRBV20-1 and J is TRBJ2-5; 13 nucleotides line up with TRBD2. V lost 2 bases and J lost 0; bases outside the gene matches: 9. The CDR3 is made up of 18 amino acids. In germline, CDR1 is DFQATT, CDR2 SNEGSKA (reference sequence). The CDR3 loop is CSARSRTSGGPYQETQYF. DNA for the CDR3: TGCAGTGCTAGATCCCGGACTAGCGGGGGCCCGTACCAAGAGACCCAGTACTTC.

The chain links TRBV7-3 to TRBJ2-1; no definite D call. Trimming left V 6 bases short and J 10 bases short, with 13 bases between. The CDR3 loop spans 12 amino acids. Germline V CDR1 and CDR2: SGHTA, FQGTGA. The CDR3 here is CASSLTTGEQFF. The CDR3 coding sequence is TGTGCCAGCAGTTTGACGACCGGGGAGCAGTTCTTC.

This clonotype was detected ten times or more. The chain has TRBV20-1 and TRBJ2-5; D is unresolved. From germline, CDR1 is DFQATT and CDR2 SNEGSKA (reference sequence). The V and J ends lost 0 bases and 2 bases respectively, with 16 bases between them. The CDR3 contains 16 residues. The CDR3 sequence is CSARDREGRIQETQYF. The CDR3 coding sequence is TGCAGTGCTAGAGATCGCGAAGGACGGATACAAGAGACCCAGTACTTC.

As for this clonotype: A much larger clone sits a single nucleotide away, making a read error possible. This rearrangement joins TRBV5-1 to TRBJ1-1, with TRBD1 identical over 8 bases. The CDR3 covers 13 residues. V was pared by 5 bases and J by 3 bases, with 3 bases of the junction left unmatched. Germline V CDR1 and CDR2: SGHRS, YFSETQ. This chain's CDR3 is CASRQGGDTEAFF. The CDR3 nucleotides read TGCGCCAGCAGACAGGGGGGCGACACTGAAGCTTTCTTT.

This clonotype was detected only once. The V call is TRBV18, the J call TRBJ2-5; D not certain. Germline CDR1 KGHSH, CDR2 LQKENI. The CDR3 extends over 14 amino acids. V was shortened by 0 bases and J by 5 bases, with 10 bases between the two germline ends. The CDR3 is CASSPPAVRETQYF. As DNA, the CDR3 is TGTGCCAGCTCACCACCGGCAGTCAGGGAGACCCAGTACTTC. The full variable domain, in which reference TRBV18 and TRBJ2-5 provide the parts outside the CDR3, is NAGVMQNPRHLVRRRGQEARLRCSPMKGHSHVYWYRQLPEEGLKFMVYLQKENIIDESGMPKERFSAEFPKEGPSILRIQQVVRGDSAAYFCASSPPAVRETQYFGPGTRLLVL.

This clonotype was observed many times. The rearrangement links TRBV7-2 to TRBJ1-6; no definite D call. Germline lookup yields CDR1 SGHTA and CDR2 FQGNSA. The CDR3 consists of 13 residues. Between the trimmed V and J ends, which lost 1 base and 10 bases, there was a span of 8 bases. As DNA, the CDR3 is TGTGCCAGCAGCTTAGTATCCGGGTCACCCCTCCACTTT. Protein sequence: CASSLVSGSPLHF.

The sample holds many counts of this clonotype. The CDR3 reads CSARTGKGTDTQYF. In DNA, the CDR3 is TGCAGTGCTAGAACAGGGAAAGGGACAGATACGCAGTATTTT. The chain carries TRBV20-1 and TRBJ2-3; perhaps TRBD1 as D (6 bases). Trimming took 2 bases from V and 3 from J, leaving 12 bases between them. CDR1 is DFQATT, CDR2 SNEGSKA, per germline (reference sequence). The CDR3 covers 14 residues.

This clonotype came up many times. This chain uses TRBV29-1 with TRBJ2-3; the match to TRBD1 covers 9 bases. The CDR3 is made up of 14 amino acids. Germline V gene lookup returns CDR1 SQVTM and CDR2 ANQGSEA. The trim removed 6 bases at V and 0 bases at J, leaving 4 bases unmatched. CDR3 in amino acids: CSVEQGASTDTQYF. As DNA, the CDR3 is TGCAGCGTCGAACAGGGGGCGAGCACAGATACGCAGTATTTT.

On this clonotype: The junction shows a germline mismatch at one end, possibly a read error. This chain uses TRBV2 with TRBJ2-5; 11 nucleotides align to TRBD2. CDR1 SNHLY and CDR2 FYNNEI come from the germline V gene. The CDR3 has 17 residues. The CDR3 DNA is TGCGCCAGCAGCCAAGTACTAGCGGGGGTGGCAAGAGAGACCCAGTACTTC. Protein: CASSQVLAGVARETQYF.